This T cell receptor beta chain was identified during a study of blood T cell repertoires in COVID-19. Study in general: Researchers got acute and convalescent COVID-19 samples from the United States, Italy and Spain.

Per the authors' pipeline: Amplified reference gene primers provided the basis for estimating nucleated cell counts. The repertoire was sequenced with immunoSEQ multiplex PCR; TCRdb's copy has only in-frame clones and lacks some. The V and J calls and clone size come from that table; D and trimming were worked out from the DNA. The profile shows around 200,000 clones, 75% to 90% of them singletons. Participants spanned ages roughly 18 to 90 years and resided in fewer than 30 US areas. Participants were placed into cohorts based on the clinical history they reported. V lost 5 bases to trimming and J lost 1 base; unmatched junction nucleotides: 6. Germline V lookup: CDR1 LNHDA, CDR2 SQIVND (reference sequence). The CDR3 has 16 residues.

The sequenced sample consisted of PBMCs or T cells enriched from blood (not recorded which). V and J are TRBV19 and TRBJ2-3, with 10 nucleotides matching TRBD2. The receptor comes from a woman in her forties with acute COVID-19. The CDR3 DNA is TGTGCCAGTAGTCCCCGAGGACTAGCGGGCACAGATACGCAGTATTTT. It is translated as CASSPRGLAGTDTQYF. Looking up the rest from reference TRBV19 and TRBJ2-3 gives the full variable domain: DGGITQSPKYLFRKEGQNVTLSCEQNLNHDAMYWYRQDPGQGLRLIYYSQIVNDFQKGDIAEGYSVSREKKESFPLTVTSAQKNPTAFYLCASSPRGLAGTDTQYFGPGTRLTVL.